The T cell receptor beta chain described here comes from a study of T-cell reconstitution after alpha-beta-depleted transplantation in children. Findings and caveats of the study: Reports say that about two months after transplant, the alpha-beta T cells came out of several hundred graft clones that had expanded.

V was clipped by 3 bases and J by 3 bases; unmatched bases: 17. The CDR3 is 20 residues long. CDR1 MDHEN and CDR2 SYDVKM come from the germline V gene. This clonotype was detected only once. What it recognizes is unknown. For TCRbeta, the library was prepared with unique molecular identifiers. One entry per CDR3 protein results from TCRdb running MiXCR on the PCR reads. The data contain around 100,000 distinct CDR3 sequences, 10% of them singletons. Here the sequenced sample was PBMCs, taken before TCRalphabeta/CD19-depleted stem cell transplant. This receptor was taken from a boy aged 2-9 years with acute lymphoblastic leukemia, due to receive a stem cell transplant. This sequence joins TRBV28 and TRBJ1-1; 12 bases fit TRBD1. The CDR3 protein is CASSLTRDRGHLLVYTEAFF. The CDR3 nucleotides read TGTGCCAGCAGTTTGACCCGGGACAGGGGGCATCTGTTGGTTTACACTGAAGCTTTCTTT.